This T cell receptor beta chain was obtained from a study of memory CD4+ T cells and cytomegalovirus serostatus. The assay was immunoSEQ multiplex PCR, and TCRdb's table has in-frame clones only and misses some. Of under 40,000 clones detected, roughly 85% appear once; the ten largest clones hold roughly 5.7%. Findings and caveats of the study: About 40% of the 164 known CMV-associated TCRbeta sequences appeared in CD4+ memory.

Single viable CD3+CD4+CD8-CD45RO+ cells were sorted as the memory CD4+ T cells. Only one count was recorded for this clone. The antigen is not known. The trim removed 2 bases at V and 2 bases at J, leaving 18 bases unmatched. This CDR3 has 20 residues. CDR1 and CDR2 from the germline V gene are SGDLS and YYNGEE. This sequence was found in an adult in good health and CMV-seropositive. The genes are TRBV9 and TRBJ2-3, with 9 bases aligning to TRBD2. Sequenced material: memory CD4+ T cells from blood. The CDR3 coding sequence is TGTGCCAGCAGCGTTACCGCCTACATTGAGACTAGCGGATCCACAGATACGCAGTATTTT. Translating gives CASSVTAYIETSGSTDTQYF.